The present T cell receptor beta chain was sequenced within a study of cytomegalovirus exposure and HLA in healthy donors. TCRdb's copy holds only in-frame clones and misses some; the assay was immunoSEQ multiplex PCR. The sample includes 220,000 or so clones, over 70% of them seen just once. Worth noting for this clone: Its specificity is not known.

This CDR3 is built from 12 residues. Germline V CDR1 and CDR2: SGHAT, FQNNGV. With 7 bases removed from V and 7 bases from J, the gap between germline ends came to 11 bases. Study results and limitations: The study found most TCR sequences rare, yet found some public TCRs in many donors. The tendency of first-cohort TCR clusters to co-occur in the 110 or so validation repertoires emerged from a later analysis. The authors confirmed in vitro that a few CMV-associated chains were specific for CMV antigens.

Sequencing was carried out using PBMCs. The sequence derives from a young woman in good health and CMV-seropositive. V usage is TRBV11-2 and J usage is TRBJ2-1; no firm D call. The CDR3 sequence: CASTLNVNEQFF. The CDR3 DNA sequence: TGTGCCAGCACCCTCAATGTGAATGAGCAGTTCTTC.